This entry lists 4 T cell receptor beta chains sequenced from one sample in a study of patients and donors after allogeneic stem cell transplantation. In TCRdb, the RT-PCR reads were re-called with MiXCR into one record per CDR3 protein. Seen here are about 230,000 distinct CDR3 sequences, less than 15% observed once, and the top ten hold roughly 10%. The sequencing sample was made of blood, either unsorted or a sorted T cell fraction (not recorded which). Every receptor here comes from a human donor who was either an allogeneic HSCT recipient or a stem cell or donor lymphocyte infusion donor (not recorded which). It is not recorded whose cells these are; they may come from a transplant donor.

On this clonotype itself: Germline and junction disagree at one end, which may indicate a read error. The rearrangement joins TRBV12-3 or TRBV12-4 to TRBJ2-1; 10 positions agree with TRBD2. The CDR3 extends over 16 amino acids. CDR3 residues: CASSLAGVISYNEQFF. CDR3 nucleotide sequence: TGTGCCAGCAGTCTAGCGGGAGTGATCTCCTACAATGAGCAGTTCTTC.

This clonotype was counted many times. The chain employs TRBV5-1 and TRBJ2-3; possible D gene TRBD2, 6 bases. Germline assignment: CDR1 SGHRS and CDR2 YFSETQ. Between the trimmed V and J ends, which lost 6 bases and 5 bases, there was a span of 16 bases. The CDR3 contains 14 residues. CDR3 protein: CASTLTRFGDTQYF. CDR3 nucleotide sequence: TGCGCCAGCACCCTGACTAGATTCGGAGATACGCAGTATTTT.

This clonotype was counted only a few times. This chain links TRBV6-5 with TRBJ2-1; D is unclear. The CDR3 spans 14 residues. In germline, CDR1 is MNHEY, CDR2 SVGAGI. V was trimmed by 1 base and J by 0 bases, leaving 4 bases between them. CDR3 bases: TGTGCCAGCAGTTACTTGCCCTCCTACAATGAGCAGTTCTTC. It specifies CASSYLPSYNEQFF.

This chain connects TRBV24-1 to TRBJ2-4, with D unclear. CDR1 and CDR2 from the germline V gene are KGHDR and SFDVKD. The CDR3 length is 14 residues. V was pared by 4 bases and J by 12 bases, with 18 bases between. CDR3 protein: CATSDSTSWAGQYF. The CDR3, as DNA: TGTGCCACCAGTGACTCCACGTCATGGGCCGGTCAGTACTTC.